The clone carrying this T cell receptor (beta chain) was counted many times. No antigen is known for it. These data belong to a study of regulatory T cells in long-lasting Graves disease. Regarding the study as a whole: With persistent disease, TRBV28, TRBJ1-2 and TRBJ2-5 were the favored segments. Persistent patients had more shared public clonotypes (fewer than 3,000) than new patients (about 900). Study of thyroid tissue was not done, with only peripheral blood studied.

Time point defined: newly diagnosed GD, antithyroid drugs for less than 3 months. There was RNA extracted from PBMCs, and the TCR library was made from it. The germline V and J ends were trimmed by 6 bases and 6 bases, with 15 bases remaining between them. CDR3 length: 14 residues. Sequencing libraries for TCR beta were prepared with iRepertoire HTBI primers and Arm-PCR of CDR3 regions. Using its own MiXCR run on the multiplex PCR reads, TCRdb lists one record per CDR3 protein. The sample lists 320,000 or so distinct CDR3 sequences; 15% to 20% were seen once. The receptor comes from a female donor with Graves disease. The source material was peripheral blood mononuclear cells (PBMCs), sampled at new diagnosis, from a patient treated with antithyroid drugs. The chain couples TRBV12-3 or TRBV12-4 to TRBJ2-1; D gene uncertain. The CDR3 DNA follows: TGTGCCAGCAGCGCCTCCCCTAGTATCAATGAGCAGTTCTTC. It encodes CASSASPSINEQFF.